This T cell receptor beta chain originates from a study of cytomegalovirus exposure and HLA in healthy donors (dated by TCRdb to 2017 to 2019). Notes on the research overall: In an earlier analysis of around 540 of the donors, about 260 Gb of sequence data and 90 million to 120 million unique TCR beta sequences from about 190 million T cells were reported. About 280 gigabases of sequencing data and around 80 million unique TCR sequences made up an early release that covered nearly 650 HLA-typed donors. The genetic ancestry cluster associated with self-reported Caucasian donors included over 65% of the approximately 430 genotyped donors. The study aimed to test whether signatures of past pathogen exposure could be identified by cataloging public T cell receptors. The study used immunosequencing to profile the T cell repertoires of 666 subjects and linked those repertoires to cytomegalovirus serostatus. In addition to the first cohort of 666 subjects, a separate validation cohort of 120 different subjects was used. High-throughput TCR immunosequencing, statistical association of individual TCRs with disease status, and machine learning were combined to predict cytomegalovirus infection status. A later analysis re-examined previously published TCR beta repertoires from 600 to 700 donors and added high-resolution HLA genotyping to investigate patterns of TCR occurrence. Rather than drawing on any new phenotypic data, the later analysis identified candidate immune exposures from TCR beta sequences and the way those sequences occurred across donors. An earlier analysis of 450 to 750 of the donors used high-throughput TCR beta sequencing to judge whether each TCR beta V gene segment behaved as functional or pseudogenic. Donor age, sex, ethnicity and CMV serostatus were collected together with the repertoire data. A later genetic analysis took genome-wide SNP genotypes for about three fifths of the 666 donors and used that subset as a discovery cohort. All discovery cohort repertoires had been generated using a single sequencing platform. HLA typing covered class I and class II loci at four-digit resolution. The number of donors typed differed by locus, with 629-630 for A, B, C, DRB1 and DQB1, approximately 500 for DQA1, over 600 for DPA1, and approximately 470 for DPB1. Because of strong linkage in the cohort, roughly 5 DR-DQ haplotypes were treated as single units for association and clustering. On average, roughly 240,000 unique TCR beta nucleotide sequences were sequenced per donor among fewer than 500 genotyped donors of the cohort, with around 19% of those sequences being non-productive. Findings and caveats that apply to the study as a whole: Strong co-occurrence of HLA alleles, especially DR and DQ, made assigning TCR associations to individual alleles difficult. Most TCR sequences were observed very rarely across donors, whereas some public TCRs were present in many individuals. The authors suggested that the approach could potentially be extended to other disease states and immunological phenotypes. The study listed 150 to 200 TCR beta chains as associated with cytomegalovirus. Most CMV-associated TCR beta chains appeared to be HLA-restricted in a later analysis, and the HLA associations seemed to be driven largely by CMV exposure. A further reported finding was that TCR beta sequences accurately predicted the HLA-A and HLA-B alleles for most subjects in the first cohort. CMV serostatus was the only immune exposure information available for the cohort. HLA typing was unavailable for some donors at each locus, so association tests used only the typed subset. According to a later genetic analysis, donors in an Asian-associated ancestry cluster had fewer N-insertions in productive TCRs than the roughly 700-donor mean. Linkage disequilibrium might explain the correlated functional status among segregating V segments, but an unknown experimental factor could not be excluded. According to a later analysis, TCR association rates differed among HLA loci, with DRB1 alleles showing the most associated TCRs and HLA-C alleles showing the fewest. In an earlier analysis of some 540 of the donors, most TCR beta V segments appeared in productive rearrangements about 87% or about 30% of the time, broadly matching IMGT annotations. Roughly uniform sequencing depth across donors was assumed in presence/absence analyses, although this assumption may not hold. In a later analysis, HLA-associated TCR beta chains were found to be more clonally expanded and to have lower generation probabilities than equally common non-associated chains. Specific HLA alleles were associated with over 15,000 TCR beta sequences at a false discovery rate of 0.05 in a later analysis. A cluster of highly shared sequence variants was judged likely to be a technical artifact of the sequencing pipeline. V-gene and J-gene trimming of TCR beta chains was associated with a missense DCLRE1C variant in a later genetic analysis, and the association was replicated in an independent cohort. The cohort was sequenced for TCR beta chains only, and without alpha or paired-chain data the features that could be detected were limited. The 87-base-pair reads could not distinguish some IMGT-functional V segments, including TRBV6-2 and TRBV6-3, so those segments were excluded. Because counts were too low, approximately 15 rarely observed V segments, including chromosome 9 orphons, were excluded from the earlier analysis of some 540 of the donors. In vitro tests confirmed that a few of the cytomegalovirus-associated TCR beta chains recognize cytomegalovirus antigens. In both the original and validation cohorts, the classifier was reported to diagnose cytomegalovirus status with high specificity and sensitivity. A later analysis reported that several top co-occurrence clusters appeared linked to parvovirus B19, influenza, CMV and Epstein-Barr virus.

As for this clone: Its specific antigen is unknown. No qualities accompany the bases; no much larger clone lies one base away.

To prepare the library, the immunoSEQ multiplex PCR assay was applied. For the multiplex PCR, a mixture combining 60 forward primers for TCR Vbeta segments and 13 reverse primers for TCR Jbeta segments was used. A multiplex PCR assay on genomic DNA amplified the CDR3 region of rearranged TCR beta genes. On the Illumina HiSeq System, the amplified TCR beta libraries were sequenced as 87-base-pair reads. The authors' analysis ran thus. In a later analysis, some 80 million unique TCR beta chains were counted across the 650 to 750 repertoires, and some 10 million of these chains were shared by at least two donors. To remove PCR and sequencing errors, raw reads were error-corrected and collapsed into unique sequences using a nearest-neighbor algorithm that merged closely related sequences. CDR3 sequences were aligned to IMGT reference sequences to assign V, D and J gene segments. For a sequence to be retained, a match of at least six nucleotides was required to both a V gene segment and a J gene segment. A rearrangement counted as productive if the CDR3 had no stop codons and remained in frame with V and J, and every other rearrangement counted as non-productive. CDR3 was defined by IMGT convention, running from the second conserved V-encoded cysteine to the conserved J-encoded phenylalanine. The earlier analysis of approximately 590 of the donors excluded any sequence lacking an unambiguous match to a single V gene segment. An earlier analysis of 500 to 700 of the donors classified V segments as functional when productive rearrangements were above 56.7% and as segregating when the standard deviation between donors was above 5%. To diagnose cytomegalovirus status from the catalog of TCR beta chain sequences, a statistical classification framework was built. In a later analysis, TCR nucleotide sequences were compared against IMGT/GENE-DB human TR gene sequences so that V and J genes could be assigned. In a later analysis, CDR3 sequences and most-parsimonious VDJ recombination scenarios were assigned using the TCRdist pipeline. In a later analysis, each TCR beta chain was defined by its CDR3 amino acid sequence together with its V-gene family, and reads without a unique V-gene family were excluded. To address suspected cross-contamination and a sequencing artifact, a later analysis removed approximately 600 highly shared, low-generation-probability nucleotide sequences. In a later analysis, a clonal expansion index for each public chain was calculated from normalized within-repertoire ranks of inferred template counts. In a later analysis, generation probabilities were computed using a VDJ recombination model fitted to out-of-frame rearrangements, and the results were checked against IGoR. In a later analysis, TCR-TCR, TCR-HLA and TCR-CMV co-occurrence was scored with hypergeometric tests, and a repertoire-size bias correction was applied to TCR pairs. To estimate false discovery rates, a later analysis permuted the HLA or CMV assignments 20 times. In a later analysis, co-occurring TCRs were grouped using DBSCAN, and TCRdist sequence similarity was added for clustering within HLA-allele-positive subsets. Repertoires with fewer than 30,000 or more than 120,000 public chains were left out of co-occurrence clustering, as were four to six repertoires with anomalous nucleotide sharing. Imported from immuneACCESS, the table was reduced by TCRdb to in-frame sequences with V and J called. These copies leave out some clones; in studies compared against another copy, an unresolved V gene accounts for under half, and the cause of the remainder is not known. D and trimming were read from the DNA, whereas the V and J calls and clone size are those reported in that table. Across this sample there are about 160,000 clones, with about 85% seen only once. The ten largest clones take up more than 2% of the sample.

The germline V gene (reference sequence) provides CDR1 SEHNR and CDR2 FQNEAQ. There are 14 amino acids in the CDR3, from cysteine to phenylalanine inclusive. The retained sequence is limited to the CDR3, 42 bases, with the frame set at the first base. V gives up 1 base and J gives up 4 bases, and the segment between their germline ends measures 7 bases. The cohort comprised 550 to 700 healthy bone marrow donors. Cohort members were all nominally healthy when sampled, although unrecorded immune exposures were likely present. The donor tested CMV seropositive, placing the donor among the 250 to 350 seropositive members of the cohort. Each donor provided a peripheral blood sample, and peripheral blood mononuclear cells were used for TCR beta sequencing. The Qiagen DNeasy Blood Extraction Kit was used to extract genomic DNA from the blood cell samples.

The clonotype was recovered from a man aged 18 to 29 in good health and CMV-seropositive. Rearrangement joined TRBV7-9 to TRBJ1-4, with a tentative D gene TRBD1 over 5 matching bases. Sequences were obtained from PBMCs. The nucleotide sequence is TGTGCCAGCAGCTTAGGACAGAATAATGAAAAACTGTTTTTT. This gives the protein CASSLGQNNEKLFF. This CDR3, with the reference TRBV7-9 and TRBJ1-4 proteins standing in past its ends, gives the full variable domain DTGVSQNPRHKITKRGQNVTFRCDPISEHNRLYWYRQTLGQGPEFLTYFQNEAQLEKSRLLSDRFSAERPKGSFSTLEIQRTEQGDSAMYLCASSLGQNNEKLFFGSGTQLSVL.